The rows below give T cell receptor beta chains drawn from one sample of a study of post-analysis software for immune sequencing data. MiXCR, applied by TCRdb to the PCR reads, yields one record per CDR3 protein. The table records approximately 440,000 distinct CDR3 sequences, less than 45% of them present only once. Sequenced material: blood. All receptors come from a girl aged 10 to 17 with multiple sclerosis. Each CDR3 is given with its conserved first and last residue. Fields, in order: clone size, V gene, J gene, D gene, CDR3 DNA, CDR3 protein. A D gene is named only where the DNA matches it firmly. Expanded clones get a size class; other rows say once, few or many, or leave the size out.

-	TRBV20-1	TRBJ2-1	TRBD2	TGCAGTGCCTCAAGTAAAGACCTAGCGGGAGTCAGCAATGAGCAGTTCTTC	CSASSKDLAGVSNEQFF
-	TRBV4-1	TRBJ2-2	-	TGCGCCAGCAAAACGTCCGGAGGAAGGGACACCGGGGAGCTGTTTTTT	CASKTSGGRDTGELFF
-	TRBV28	TRBJ2-3	TRBD1	TGTGCCAGCGGGCCGGGACAGGTAGCAGATACGCAGTATTTT	CASGPGQVADTQYF
-	TRBV12-3/TRBV12-4	TRBJ1-2	-	TGTACCAGCAGTTCCTCGTTGGGCTATGGCTACACCTTC	CTSSSSLGYGYTF
-	TRBV7-9	TRBJ2-1	TRBD2	TGTGCCAGCAGCTTCCCTGTTAGCGGGAGGTGGCGGAATGAGCAGTTCTTC	CASSFPVSGRWRNEQFF
-	TRBV28	TRBJ1-5	TRBD1	TGTGCCAGCAGTTCCCCGCGACAGGGTAGCAATCAGCCCCAGCATTTT	CASSSPRQGSNQPQHF
-	TRBV5-5	TRBJ1-2	-	TGTGCCAGCAGCTTCGACAGCATCTATGGCTACACCTTC	CASSFDSIYGYTF
few	TRBV12-3/TRBV12-4	TRBJ1-2	-	TGTGCCAGCAGCATTAACTATGGCTACACCTTC	CASSINYGYTF
once	TRBV5-1	TRBJ2-3	-	TGCGCCAGCAGCTTGTCCTTGCGGGATACGCAGTATTTT	CASSLSLRDTQYF
few	TRBV2	TRBJ2-5	TRBD2	TGTGCCAGCACCGATCGTACTAGCGGCCAAGAGACCCAGTACTTC	CASTDRTSGQETQYF
-	TRBV20-1	TRBJ2-1	-	TGCAGTGCTAGCCGAGCGGGCCGCTCCTACAATGAGCAGTTCTTC	CSASRAGRSYNEQFF
few	TRBV25-1	TRBJ1-1	-	TGTGCCAGCAGTGAATGGACGGAGATGAACACTGAAGCTTTCTTT	CASSEWTEMNTEAFF
few	TRBV20-1	TRBJ1-2	-	TGCAGTGCTTACCAGGGAGCACGCGGCTACACCTTC	CSAYQGARGYTF
-	TRBV27	TRBJ2-7	-	TGTGCCAGCAAAACAGGAGCCTACGAGCAGTACTTC	CASKTGAYEQYF
few	TRBV7-9	TRBJ2-7	TRBD2	TGTACCAGCAGCTTAGCTAGCGGCCCTCACGAGCAGTACTTC	CTSSLASGPHEQYF
-	TRBV20-1	TRBJ2-1	-	TGCAGTGCTAGAGACAGGGGTTACTCCTACAATGAGCAGTTCTTC	CSARDRGYSYNEQFF
few	TRBV5-1	TRBJ2-7	-	TGCGCCAGCAGCTTGGTGGGGGACGGCGGCTACGAGCAGTACTTC	CASSLVGDGGYEQYF
-	TRBV7-9	TRBJ1-1	-	TGTGCCAGCAGCCCATCGATCATCTCCCAAGCTTTCTTT	CASSPSIISQAFF
-	TRBV7-2	TRBJ2-1	-	TGTGCCAGCAGACGGGACGTACTAGCCTACGAGCAGTTCTTC	CASRRDVLAYEQFF
-	TRBV7-9	TRBJ1-2	-	TGTGCTAGCAGCCTAACAATTGACGAAGCTATCTATGGCTACACCTTC	CASSLTIDEAIYGYTF
-	TRBV24-1	TRBJ2-6	-	TGTGCCACCAGTGATTCCATGCCCCAGAGCTCTGGGGCCAACGTCCGGACTTTC	CATSDSMPQSSGANVRTF
few	TRBV6-5	TRBJ2-6	-	TGTGCCAGCAGTTACTCTGGGGCTGGGGCCAACGTCCTGACTTTC	CASSYSGAGANVLTF
few	TRBV12-3/TRBV12-4	TRBJ2-7	-	TGTGCCAGCAGTTTCGGGGGCCCCCACTACGAGCAGTACTTC	CASSFGGPHYEQYF
-	TRBV7-9	TRBJ2-4	-	TGTGCCAGCAGCTCTAAATCTACCTACGGGCAGTACTTC	CASSSKSTYGQYF
-	TRBV5-5	TRBJ1-4	TRBD1	TGTGCCAGCAGCCGAGGGGCGGGACAGGGGGAAGAAAAACTGTTTTTT	CASSRGAGQGEEKLFF
once	TRBV28	TRBJ2-2	TRBD1	TGTGCCAGCACACTGACAGGGTCGGGCACCGGGGAGCTGTTTTTT	CASTLTGSGTGELFF
few	TRBV29-1	TRBJ1-4	-	TGCAGCGTTGATCAGGGTGAAAAACTGTTTTTT	CSVDQGEKLFF
-	TRBV6-1	TRBJ2-1	TRBD2	TGTGCCAGCAGCAAGCGGGAGGCCTACAATGAGCAGTTCTTC	CASSKREAYNEQFF